The clone carrying this T cell receptor beta chain was seen many times. Its specificity is unknown. Sequencing used immunoSEQ multiplex PCR; TCRdb keeps in-frame clones, though not all of them. The data show 120,000 or so clones, more than 65% seen once. The record originates from a study of T cell responses to AZD1222 COVID-19 vaccine. Findings and caveats of the study: Clonal diversity was possibly underestimated, and the donors were mostly white British, with more females. Spike regions recognized by vaccine-associated CD4 TCRs spanned the protein, led by 160-218 and 743-854. In the spike-specific TCR repertoire, nearly half reportedly target unmutated variant regions.

Losses at the gene ends were 4 bases for V and 6 bases for J; bases not matched to a gene: 11. The CDR3 extends over 18 amino acids. Germline V lookup: CDR1 LGHDT, CDR2 YNNKEL (reference sequence). This specimen was peripheral blood, taken 28 days after the second AZD1222 dose. The chain recombines TRBV3-1 (or the pseudogene TRBV3-2) with TRBJ2-3; 15 nucleotides match TRBD2. The source is an adult who received the AZD1222 COVID-19 vaccine. The CDR3 region is CASSRTSGGAYYGDTQYF. CDR3 coding DNA: TGTGCCAGCAGCCGGACTAGCGGGGGGGCCTACTATGGCGATACGCAGTATTTT.